What follows are 8 T cell receptor beta chains derived from one specimen sequenced in a study of T cell responses to AZD1222 COVID-19 vaccine. The table came from immunoSEQ multiplex PCR; TCRdb's copy has only in-frame clones and leaves some out. The sample records approximately 83,000 clones, about 90% being singletons. The sequenced sample was peripheral blood, obtained on day 0 of MenACWY control vaccination. These receptors were taken from an adult in good health.

This clone was observed a single time. Here the CDR3 DNA reads TGTGCCAGCAGTTTAACGGACAGGGGGCGATCACCCCTCCACTTT. Translating it yields CASSLTDRGRSPLHF. The rearrangement uses TRBV28 and TRBJ1-6; TRBD1 agrees at 11 bases. Germline V gives CDR1 MDHEN, CDR2 SYDVKM. The CDR3 sequence is 15 residues long. J gave up 10 bases and V 2 bases, and 4 bases lay outside the gene matches.

This rearrangement joins TRBV7-9 to TRBJ2-1; 9 positions agree with TRBD2. Germline V gives CDR1 SEHNR, CDR2 FQNEAQ (reference sequence). V shed 5 bases, J shed 9 bases, and the junction held 14 bases outside the gene matches. The CDR3 consists of 16 residues. Here the CDR3 DNA reads TGTGCCAGCAGCCTTAGTGGTAGCGGGAGTATCGGTGAGCAGTTCTTC. Protein: CASSLSGSGSIGEQFF.

The chain couples TRBV27 to TRBJ2-7; 7 nucleotides line up with TRBD2. Germline V gene data show CDR1 as MNHEY and CDR2 as SMNVEV (reference sequence). This CDR3 has 15 residues. The junction had 11 bases not matched to a gene; V was cut back by 7 bases and J by 2 bases. CDR3 sequence reads: CASTTTSGITYEQYF. In DNA, the CDR3 is TGTGCCAGCACCACTACAAGCGGGATAACCTACGAGCAGTACTTC.

The V call is TRBV13, the J call TRBJ2-1; 11 bases match TRBD1. This CDR3 spans 16 amino acids. The trim removed 5 bases at V and 4 bases at J, leaving 7 bases unmatched. Germline loops: CDR1 PRHDT, CDR2 FYEKMQ (reference sequence). In DNA, the CDR3 is TGTGCCAGCAGCCCTAGGGGGGACAGGGGGTACAATGAGCAGTTCTTC. Its protein product is CASSPRGDRGYNEQFF.

The V gene is TRBV30, the J gene TRBJ1-3; the D is unclear. Germline-derived CDR1 and CDR2 are GTSNPN and SVGIG (reference sequence). This CDR3 contains 15 residues. Trimming shortened V by 0 bases and J by 4 bases, and 13 bases separated the two germline ends. CDR3 nucleotides: TGTGCCTGGAGTGTACTAGGGCCTCCCGGAAACACCATATATTTT. It encodes CAWSVLGPPGNTIYF.

This rearrangement joins TRBV18 to TRBJ2-5; the match to TRBD2 covers 7 bases. CDR1 and CDR2 from the germline V gene are KGHSH and LQKENI. CDR3 length equals 17 residues. Trimming removed 3 bases from V and 1 base from J; junction bases left unmatched: 11. CDR3 coding DNA: TGTGCCAGCTCACCCCCGGGGGTGTGGGGGGGCCAAGAGACCCAGTACTTC. Amino acid sequence: CASSPPGVWGGQETQYF. The variable domain in full, completed from reference TRBV18 and TRBJ2-5, reads NAGVMQNPRHLVRRRGQEARLRCSPMKGHSHVYWYRQLPEEGLKFMVYLQKENIIDESGMPKERFSAEFPKEGPSILRIQQVVRGDSAAYFCASSPPGVWGGQETQYFGPGTRLLVL.

Only a few counts were recorded for this clone. The CDR3 nucleotides read TGTGCCAGCAGCGAGCGGGAGGGCTCCTACGAGCAGTACTTC. Translating it yields CASSEREGSYEQYF. The chain employs TRBV6-2 or TRBV6-3 and TRBJ2-7; 10 positions match TRBD2. CDR3 length: 14 amino acids. With V trimmed by 6 bases and J by 0 bases, 2 bases remained unmatched. CDR1 and CDR2 from the germline V gene are MNHEY and SVGEGT.

V gene TRBV5-1 combines with J gene TRBJ1-1; no reliable D call. Trimming cost V 6 bases and J 7 bases, with 16 bases left between them. The CDR3 has 13 residues. Per germline, CDR1 SGHRS and CDR2 YFSETQ. The CDR3 DNA is TGCGCCAGCACTCGGGAGGGCCTCGATGAAGCTTTCTTT. It yields the protein CASTREGLDEAFF.